This record concerns one TCR beta chain sequence. Its antigen is still unknown. The input lacks base qualities; no much larger clone sits a single base away. The data are from a study of shared clonotypes between healthy human individuals (dated by TCRdb to the early 2020s). General notes on the study: The cohort comprised two women and a few men aged 18 to 49 years. Between about 0.94 and 8.9 billion PBMCs per donor were obtained by leukapheresis. Blood TCR repertoires of roughly five healthy adults were deeply sequenced to estimate repertoire size and the extent of clonotype sharing between individuals. To increase sequencing depth and limit assay-specific biases, TCR repertoire library preparation and sequencing were carried out by different laboratories using diverse techniques. Per donor, three plates each were used for CD4 naive and CD4 memory, two for CD8 naive, and one for CD8 memory.

The CDR3 measures 15 amino acids from cysteine to phenylalanine. Kept here is only the CDR3 DNA, which spans 45 bases and is read in frame from base 1. The germline V gene gives CDR1 as SGHRS and CDR2 as YFSETQ. V is pruned by 3 bases and J by 1 base, leaving 2 bases of the junction without a gene match. TCR CDR3 regions were amplified from genomic DNA by multiplex PCR using the deep immunoSEQ assay. For each cell subset, the extracted genomic DNA was distributed evenly across all wells of several immunoSEQ 96-well plates, and each plate served as one replicate. For sorted subsets, approximately 210 ng genomic DNA, equal to about 30,000 T cell genomes, was loaded into each replicate PCR. Purified libraries were quantified with a Qubit 3.0 fluorometer, sized on a Bioanalyzer 2100, and re-quantified with the KAPA Library Quantification kit. Every immunoSEQ 96-well plate was sequenced on a separate single-read 150-cycle Illumina NextSeq 550 flow cell. Under the source paper's analysis protocol: Because the immunoSEQ output included only junctional sequences and no quality scores, the filtering could not be the same as the filtering used for full-length reads. Sequences were annotated with PyIR, a Python wrapper for IgBLAST v1.9, and V/J genes and CDR3 were assigned using IMGT germline references. Reads with weak V/J assignments (E-value above 1e-6), missing CDR3, stop codons, out-of-frame junctions, or ambiguous translated residues were removed. A V3J clonotype was defined by an identical inferred V gene, J gene, and CDR3 amino acid sequence. The percentage overlap between two repertoires was calculated by dividing the number of shared unique clonotypes by the size of the smaller repertoire. Repertoire richness was assessed with RTK rarefaction, the Chao1 estimator, and Recon v2.1 estimates of unobserved clonotypes. Generation probabilities for all TCRbeta clonotypes obtained by the gDNA method from several donors were computed using OLGA. In its TCRdb copy, this immuneACCESS table keeps in-frame sequences only and misses some clones. Where compared with another copy, unresolved V genes explain less than half of these, and the others have no known cause. The DNA was the basis for D and trimming; V, J and clone size are from that table. Within this sample are millions of clones, with approximately 94% of them counted one time only. Under 2% of the sample is in the top ten clones.

Broader findings and caveats from the paper: Pairwise subsampling indicated that sequencing depth was expected to affect the degree of clonotype sharing among donors. Roughly 5% of naive CD4, roughly 3.6% of naive CD8, roughly 2.4% of memory CD4, and approximately 0.4% of memory CD8 clonotypes were shared across four donors. The genetic and exposure-history diversity represented was limited by the small number of donors. Naive subsets generally had larger estimated clonotype richness than memory subsets did. Clonotypes shared by all four sorted-subset donors showed higher generation probabilities than non-shared clonotypes. Rarefaction of sorted-subset datasets indicated incomplete sequencing despite the large sequencing depth. Sampling was restricted to blood, and TCR repertoires in tissue are likely to differ from TCR repertoires in blood.

CD8 naive samples consisted of CD45RO-negative cells that were positively selected for CCR7, yielding a CD45RA+CCR7+ population without TemRA cells. The donors were healthy, HIV-negative adults who had no recently reported acute infections or vaccinations. All donors were Caucasian adults living in Nashville, Tennessee, USA. Blood was obtained by leukapheresis, after which PBMCs were separated by Ficoll-Histopaque density gradient centrifugation and cryopreserved in liquid nitrogen vapor phase. Analytical flow cytometry was used to check the purity and quantity of each magnetically sorted T cell population. Genomic DNA was isolated from each sorted fraction and quantified by UV absorbance on a Nanodrop 2000c.

The rearrangement joined TRBV5-1 to TRBJ2-2; TRBD1 matches 8 bases in the middle. This sequence originates from a man between 18 and 29 years old in good health. Some clones in this sample may be carry-over from other donors' samples. Sequenced material: naive CD8+ T cells from PBMCs. Taken with the paper, the label for cell subset or site translates to: CD45RA+CCR7+. The sequence in DNA is TGCGCCAGCAGCTCGACAGGGGTGAACACCGGGGAGCTGTTTTTT. The resulting protein is CASSSTGVNTGELFF.